This is a list of T cell receptor beta chains from one sample in a study of CD8 T cells in ankylosing spondylitis. TCRdb reanalysed the 5' RACE reads using MiXCR and keeps one entry per CDR3 protein. The sample shows more than 400,000 distinct CDR3 sequences, about 5.4% of them seen only once. Sequenced: blood, either unsorted or a sorted T cell fraction (not recorded which). All receptors come from a male donor with ankylosing spondylitis. Both conserved end residues are part of each CDR3. The order of the fields is D gene, V gene, clone size, J gene, CDR3 DNA, CDR3 protein. A D gene is named only where the DNA matches it firmly. Not every row has a clone size; where given, it reads once, few, many or a size class.

TRBD2	TRBV20-1	NA	TRBJ2-3	TGCAGTGCTGGCCTTAGCGGGGATTCCACAGATACGCAGTATTTT	CSAGLSGDSTDTQYF
TRBD1	TRBV27	many	TRBJ2-7	TGTGCCAGCAGTAGATTGGGGACAGGAGTTTACGAGCAGTACTTC	CASSRLGTGVYEQYF
NA	TRBV5-1	many	TRBJ1-2	TGCGCCAGCAGCACGGGGACCCCAAGCGATGGCTACACCTTC	CASSTGTPSDGYTF
TRBD1	TRBV5-5	many	TRBJ1-2	TGTGCCAGCAGCTTGCGGACAGGGGGTAACTATGGCTACACCTTC	CASSLRTGGNYGYTF
TRBD2	TRBV7-2	many	TRBJ2-1	TGTGCCAGCAGCTCCGGGGGGTGGTACAATGAGCAGTTCTTC	CASSSGGWYNEQFF
NA	TRBV4-3	few	TRBJ2-1	TGCGCCAGCAGCCAGAAGACCACAGGAGGGTACAATGAGCAGTTCTTC	CASSQKTTGGYNEQFF
TRBD1	TRBV6-5	many	TRBJ1-3	TGTGCCAGCAGTTACTCTGGGGGACAGCCCTTCTCTGGAAACACCATATATTTT	CASSYSGGQPFSGNTIYF
NA	TRBV3-1	many	TRBJ2-1	TGTGCCAGCAGCCAAGCCTACAATGAGCAGTTCTTC	CASSQAYNEQFF
NA	TRBV5-1	many	TRBJ2-5	TGCGCCAGCAGCTTGGGGACTGACGGGGCCCAGTACTTC	CASSLGTDGAQYF
NA	TRBV5-6	many	TRBJ2-2	TGTGCCAGCAGCCGAGGGGACGGTGACACCGGGGAGCTGTTTTTT	CASSRGDGDTGELFF
NA	TRBV5-1	many	TRBJ2-7	TGCGCCAGCAGCTTGGGTAGTACCTATGGGTACTTC	CASSLGSTYGYF
TRBD2	TRBV5-1	NA	TRBJ2-5	TGCGCCAGCAGCCCGACCCTGACTAGCGGCAAAGAGACCCAGTACTTC	CASSPTLTSGKETQYF
NA	TRBV5-5	many	TRBJ1-5	TGTGCCAGCAGCTTGGGGGATAGCTCGAGTCAAGCCCAGCATTTT	CASSLGDSSSQAQHF
NA	TRBV4-1	many	TRBJ1-5	TGCGCCAGCAGCCCCTTCGGTAGGTTCGATCAGCCCCAGCATTTT	CASSPFGRFDQPQHF
NA	TRBV5-1	few	TRBJ1-6	TGCGCCAGCAGCTTGAACCGGATAAGATCACCCCTCCACTTT	CASSLNRIRSPLHF
TRBD1	TRBV20-1	many	TRBJ1-2	TGCAGTGCTAGAGTCCCGACAGGGAATTTTGGCTACACCTTC	CSARVPTGNFGYTF
NA	TRBV6-2/TRBV6-3	NA	TRBJ2-1	TGTGCCACCCAGCTGAGGGGATTCACCTCCTACAATGAGCAGTTCTTC	CATQLRGFTSYNEQFF
TRBD1	TRBV10-3	many	TRBJ1-3	TGTGCCATCAGTGCGATGGACAGGGTAGGAAGAACCATATATTTT	CAISAMDRVGRTIYF
NA	TRBV27	many	TRBJ1-5	TGTGCCAGCAGTCCCCCCGGAGGGGGGAGCAATCAGCCCCAGCATTTT	CASSPPGGGSNQPQHF
TRBD1	TRBV7-2	many	TRBJ1-5	TGTGCCAGCAGCTCGGGACAGTATAGCAATCAGCCCCAGCATTTT	CASSSGQYSNQPQHF
NA	TRBV29-1	many	TRBJ2-1	TGCAGCGTTGAAGATGGCAGCGGTGGCAATGAGCAGTTCTTC	CSVEDGSGGNEQFF
TRBD1	TRBV7-2	many	TRBJ2-3	TGTGCCAGCAGCGTCACAGGGGCTTGGGTTAGCACAGATACGCAGTATTTT	CASSVTGAWVSTDTQYF
TRBD1	TRBV5-1	many	TRBJ1-1	TGCGCCAGCAGCCGGACAGGGGAGTCAGCTTTCTTT	CASSRTGESAFF
TRBD2	TRBV6-2/TRBV6-3	many	TRBJ2-5	TGTGCCAGCAGTAACCCCGGACTAGCGGGAATCCAAGAGACCCAGTACTTC	CASSNPGLAGIQETQYF
NA	TRBV6-5	many	TRBJ2-3	TGTGCCAGCAGTTATAGTGTACTTAGCACAGATACGCAGTATTTT	CASSYSVLSTDTQYF
NA	TRBV6-1	many	TRBJ2-5	TGTGCCAGCAGGGTGCTTTCTCCCGACCAAGAGACCCAGTACTTC	CASRVLSPDQETQYF
TRBD2	TRBV28	many	TRBJ2-1	TGTGCCAGCAGCCCTTCCATCGGGACTAGCGGGGGGGCAGGCGATGAGCAGTTCTTC	CASSPSIGTSGGAGDEQFF
NA	TRBV5-1	many	TRBJ2-7	TGCGCCAGCAGCACCGACTTCCCTGGGTACGAGCAGTACTTC	CASSTDFPGYEQYF
NA	TRBV5-5	many	TRBJ2-1	TGTGCCAGCAGCCTGGAAGGGGGACTGAGCTCCTACAATGAGCAGTTCTTC	CASSLEGGLSSYNEQFF
NA	TRBV28	few	TRBJ2-7	TGTGCCAGCAGTTTACCAACAGGGTCCGGCCCCTACGAGCAGTACTTC	CASSLPTGSGPYEQYF
TRBD2	TRBV11-2	many	TRBJ2-1	TGTGCCAGCAGCCCACAGTGGCTAGCGGGAGCCCTAAGCTCCTACAATGAGCAGTTCTTC	CASSPQWLAGALSSYNEQFF
TRBD2	TRBV11-1	many	TRBJ2-1	TGTGCCAGCAGCTTAGGAAGGACTAGCGGGACCTACGTCTACAATGAGCAGTTCTTC	CASSLGRTSGTYVYNEQFF
TRBD1	TRBV7-2	many	TRBJ2-7	TGTGCCAGCAGCCCGAGGGACAGGAGCTCCTACGAGCAGTACTTC	CASSPRDRSSYEQYF
NA	TRBV20-1	many	TRBJ2-3	TGCAGTGCTAGTTATGTGGCTAGCACAGATACGCAGTATTTT	CSASYVASTDTQYF